This TCR beta chain derives from a study of spatial heterogeneity in lung cancer. Whole-study context: Detection consistently yielded more beta chains than alpha chains. Within raw reads, each unique TCR and UMI combination appeared on average more than ten times.

The germline CDR1 and CDR2 sequences are MNHNY and SVGAGI (reference sequence). J lost 2 bases, V lost 5 bases, and 8 bases had no gene match. The CDR3 contains 15 residues. Time point specified: sample taken at primary tumor resection. TCR cDNA molecules each carried a unique molecular identifier. TCRdb reanalysed the 5' RACE reads using MiXCR and keeps one entry per CDR3 protein. The sample records around 100,000 distinct CDR3 sequences, under 4.5% being singletons. This clonotype was observed at least ten times. The antigen is not known. Study-level points and caveats: Counts that tracked tumor mutation counts were those of expanded intratumoral alpha and beta TCRs.

The TCR originated in a male donor with early-stage non-small cell lung cancer. This chain joins TRBV6-6 and TRBJ2-7, with TRBD1 matching 8 bases. Here the sequenced sample was lung tumor tissue, taken at surgery. CDR3 DNA: TGTGCCAGCAGTGACGAGGGGACAGGTGCCTACGAGCAGTACTTC. Translated: CASSDEGTGAYEQYF.